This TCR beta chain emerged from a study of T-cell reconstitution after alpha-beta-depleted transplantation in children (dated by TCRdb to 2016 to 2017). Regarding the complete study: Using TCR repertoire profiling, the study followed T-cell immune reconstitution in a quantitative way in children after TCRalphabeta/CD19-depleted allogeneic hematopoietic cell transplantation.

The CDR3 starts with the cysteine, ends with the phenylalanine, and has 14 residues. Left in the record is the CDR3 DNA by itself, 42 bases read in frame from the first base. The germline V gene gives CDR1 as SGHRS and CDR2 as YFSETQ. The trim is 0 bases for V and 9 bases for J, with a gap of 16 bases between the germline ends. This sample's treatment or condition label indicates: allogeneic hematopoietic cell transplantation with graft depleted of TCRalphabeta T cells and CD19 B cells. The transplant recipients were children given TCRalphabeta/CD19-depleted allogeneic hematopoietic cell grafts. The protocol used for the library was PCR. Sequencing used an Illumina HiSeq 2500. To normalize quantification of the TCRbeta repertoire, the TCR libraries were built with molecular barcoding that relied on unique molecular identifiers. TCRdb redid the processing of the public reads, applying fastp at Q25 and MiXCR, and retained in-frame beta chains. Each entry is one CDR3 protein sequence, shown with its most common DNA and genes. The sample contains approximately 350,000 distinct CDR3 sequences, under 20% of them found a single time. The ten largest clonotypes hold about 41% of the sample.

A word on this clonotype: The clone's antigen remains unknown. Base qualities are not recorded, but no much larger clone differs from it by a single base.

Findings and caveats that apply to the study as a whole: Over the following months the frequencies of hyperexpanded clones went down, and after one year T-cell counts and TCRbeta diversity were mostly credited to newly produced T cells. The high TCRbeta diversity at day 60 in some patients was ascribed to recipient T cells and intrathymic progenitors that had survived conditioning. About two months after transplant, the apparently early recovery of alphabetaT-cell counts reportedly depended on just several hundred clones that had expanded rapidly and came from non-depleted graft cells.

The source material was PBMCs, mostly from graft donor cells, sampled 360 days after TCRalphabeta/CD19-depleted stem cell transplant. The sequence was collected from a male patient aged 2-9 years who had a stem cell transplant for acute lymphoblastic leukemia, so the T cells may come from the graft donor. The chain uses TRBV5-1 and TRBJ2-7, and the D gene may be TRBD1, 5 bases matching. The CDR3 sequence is CASSLVLIPDRQYF. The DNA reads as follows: TGCGCCAGCAGCTTGGTTCTGATCCCAGACAGGCAGTACTTC.